A single sample gave rise to the 32 T cell receptor beta chains below, sequenced in a study of OX40 agonist ivuxolimab in advanced cancers. Sequencing was performed with immunoSEQ multiplex PCR; in TCRdb, only in-frame clones are kept and a portion is missing. The sample includes 77,000 or so clones, roughly nine tenths of them seen just once. The sample here was CD4+ or CD8+ T cells sorted from blood, taken in a trial of the OX40 agonist ivuxolimab. Every receptor here comes from an adult with an advanced solid tumor such as melanoma, head and neck, liver or kidney cancer.

The gene calls are TRBV19 and TRBJ2-1; D call uncertain. The CDR3 consists of 15 residues. CDR1 LNHDA and CDR2 SQIVND come from the germline V gene (reference sequence). V lost 6 bases to trimming and J lost 3 bases, with 15 bases between them. The CDR3 sequence: CASSGFGQNYNEQFF. DNA for the CDR3: TGTGCCAGTAGCGGATTCGGGCAGAACTACAATGAGCAGTTCTTC.

The rearrangement uses TRBV7-2 and TRBJ2-2; unclear D gene. V was pared by 5 bases and J by 8 bases, with 21 bases between. This CDR3 has 16 residues. From germline, CDR1 is SGHTA and CDR2 FQGNSA. CDR3 bases: TGTGCCAGCAGCAAACAGACCCTGGCGGTCGTAGGGGAGCTGTTTTTT. Translating it yields CASSKQTLAVVGELFF. Full variable domain (missing parts from reference TRBV7-2 and TRBJ2-2): GAGVSQSPSNKVTEKGKDVELRCDPISGHTALYWYRQSLGQGLEFLIYFQGNSAPDKSGLPSDRFSAERTGGSVSTLTIQRTQQEDSAVYLCASSKQTLAVVGELFFGEGSRLTVL.

The rearrangement joins TRBV4-1 to TRBJ1-1; D unclear. Per the germline V gene, CDR1 is MGHRA and CDR2 is YSYEKL. V lost 1 base to trimming and J lost 0 bases, with 12 bases between them. This CDR3 has 16 amino acids. The CDR3 protein is CASSQVIVLMNTEAFF. The CDR3 nucleotides are TGCGCCAGCAGCCAAGTAATCGTACTCATGAACACTGAAGCTTTCTTT.

The genes are TRBV18 and TRBJ2-1; D not certain. This CDR3 spans 14 amino acids. Trimming stripped 1 base from V and 6 bases from J, with 10 bases between. In germline, CDR1 is KGHSH, CDR2 LQKENI. Here the CDR3 DNA reads TGTGCCAGCTCACCACGGGCTAGTCCCAATGAGCAGTTCTTC. This sequence encodes CASSPRASPNEQFF.

The gene calls are TRBV5-1 and TRBJ1-6, with D perhaps matching TRBD1 (5 bases). The CDR3 extends over 16 amino acids. CDR1 is SGHRS and CDR2 is YFSETQ in the germline V gene. The germline V and J ends were trimmed by 4 bases and 7 bases, with 18 bases remaining between them. The chain's CDR3 is CASSQTVGAFNSPLHF. CDR3 nucleotide sequence: TGCGCCAGCAGCCAGACAGTTGGGGCCTTCAATTCACCCCTCCACTTT.

This chain connects TRBV4-3 to TRBJ1-1; D possibly corresponds to TRBD1 (5 bases). CDR3 length: 14 residues. Germline CDR1 and CDR2: LGHNA and YSLEER. V was trimmed by 3 bases and J by 10 bases, leaving 18 bases between them. The CDR3 DNA is TGCGCCAGCAGCCATAGCAGGGAGGATGGGTCAGCTTTCTTT. This translates into CASSHSREDGSAFF.

The V call is TRBV7-3, the J call TRBJ2-5; D remains unclear. This CDR3 is built from 13 residues. Germline CDR1 SGHTA, CDR2 FQGTGA. V was cut by 5 bases and J by 5 bases, with 12 bases left in between. CDR3 sequence (DNA): TGTGCCAGCAGCCCCCTCCAGTACGAGACCCAGTACTTC. It encodes CASSPLQYETQYF.

This chain links TRBV28 with TRBJ1-1; D gene uncertain. Germline loops: CDR1 MDHEN, CDR2 SYDVKM. V was clipped by 7 bases and J by 0 bases, with 9 bases between them. This CDR3 contains 13 residues. The CDR3 DNA is TGTGCCAGCAAACAGATTGTGAACACTGAAGCTTTCTTT. Its translation: CASKQIVNTEAFF.

V gene TRBV7-2 combines with J gene TRBJ1-5, with 10 bases lining up with TRBD1. Per the germline V gene, CDR1 is SGHTA and CDR2 is FQGNSA. V dropped 5 bases and J dropped 6; count of bases not matched to a gene: 4. This CDR3 is built from 14 residues. CDR3 region: CASSVTGGGQPQHF. The CDR3 nucleotides are TGTGCCAGCAGCGTGACAGGGGGCGGTCAGCCCCAGCATTTT.

The chain is built from TRBV28 and TRBJ2-1; TRBD2 matches 8 bases. With V trimmed by 6 bases and J by 8 bases, 9 bases remained unmatched. The CDR3 sequence is 14 residues long. Germline V gene lookup returns CDR1 MDHEN and CDR2 SYDVKM. CDR3 sequence: CASRFGGAFYEQFF. The CDR3 nucleotides read TGTGCCAGCAGATTCGGGGGGGCCTTCTATGAGCAGTTCTTC.

The chain uses TRBV6-5 and TRBJ1-3, with D unclear. V shed 2 bases and J shed 2 bases, with 7 bases lying between them. The CDR3 totals 14 residues. Germline CDR1 MNHEY, CDR2 SVGAGI. The CDR3 nucleotides read TGTGCCAGCAGTTACAGCCGGGCTGGAAACACCATATATTTT. This gives the protein CASSYSRAGNTIYF.

This clone was recorded only once. This rearrangement joins TRBV30 to TRBJ2-7; 10 bases align to TRBD2. V dropped 2 bases and J dropped 0; count of bases not matched to a gene: 4. CDR1 GTSNPN and CDR2 SVGIG come from the germline V gene (reference sequence). There are 15 residues in the CDR3. The CDR3 DNA reads TGTGCCTGGAGTTTAGCGGGAGGTTTCTCCTACGAGCAGTACTTC. It specifies CAWSLAGGFSYEQYF.

This chain connects TRBV10-3 to TRBJ2-1; TRBD1 matches at 12 bases. V shed 1 base and J 9 bases; nucleotides not matched to a gene: 4. The CDR3 runs 15 residues. CDR1 and CDR2 (germline): ENHRY, SYGVKD. CDR3 in amino acids: CAISEWGTGGSEQFF. CDR3 sequence (DNA): TGTGCCATCAGTGAGTGGGGGACAGGGGGCAGTGAGCAGTTCTTC.

This clone has just a few counts. The CDR3 protein is CASSSYRASYGYTF. Here the CDR3 DNA reads TGTGCCAGCAGCTCGTACAGGGCCTCCTATGGCTACACCTTC. This chain links TRBV11-2 with TRBJ1-2, with D possibly being TRBD1 (6 bases). CDR3 length equals 14 residues. Trimming pared 4 bases from V and 4 bases from J, leaving 13 bases between. Germline values: CDR1 SGHAT, CDR2 FQNNGV.

V and J are TRBV28 and TRBJ2-5, with D possibly TRBD1 on 6 matching bases. V lost 7 bases and J 3 bases, leaving 9 bases between the germline ends. The CDR3 runs 12 residues. The V gene's germline CDR1 is MDHEN and CDR2 SYDVKM. The CDR3 loop reads CASTRTEETQYF. The CDR3, as DNA: TGTGCCAGCACCCGGACAGAAGAGACCCAGTACTTC.

This chain links TRBV9 with TRBJ1-2; a possible D gene is TRBD1 (5 bases). Per the germline V gene, CDR1 is SGDLS and CDR2 is YYNGEE. The CDR3 totals 14 residues. Trimming cost V 4 bases and J 3 bases, with 13 bases left between them. The CDR3 is CASSSRDGYYGYTF. The CDR3, as DNA: TGTGCCAGCAGCTCTCGGGACGGCTACTATGGCTACACCTTC.

The chain employs TRBV13 and TRBJ2-1; 12 positions agree with TRBD2. The CDR3 length is 15 residues. Germline V gene sequence: CDR1 PRHDT, CDR2 FYEKMQ (reference sequence). Trimming cost V 5 bases and J 10 bases; bases outside gene matches: 9. The CDR3 DNA sequence: TGTGCCAGCAGCATATGGACTAGCGGGGTAGGGGAGCAGTTCTTC. Protein sequence: CASSIWTSGVGEQFF.

The chain links TRBV4-1 to TRBJ2-5, with 9 nucleotides matching TRBD2. V lost 4 bases and J lost 0; bases outside the gene matches: 9. The germline CDR1 and CDR2 sequences are MGHRA and YSYEKL. This CDR3 comprises 17 residues. CDR3 sequence (DNA): TGCGCCAGCAGCCCTTCTCCGGGACTAGCAGACCAAGAGACCCAGTACTTC. Translating it yields CASSPSPGLADQETQYF.

V and J are TRBV2 and TRBJ2-5; perhaps TRBD1 as D (6 bases). The V end lost 6 bases, the J end lost 1 base, and 15 bases lay between the germline ends. CDR1 is SNHLY and CDR2 is FYNNEI in the germline V gene. This CDR3 spans 15 amino acids. The CDR3 DNA reads as TGTGCCAGCAGAGTGACAGGACTGGGCCAAGAGACCCAGTACTTC. Its translation is CASRVTGLGQETQYF.

The J gene is TRBJ2-1, the V gene TRBV11-3; unclear D gene. CDR3 size: 15 residues. The V end lost 1 base, the J end lost 3 bases, and 10 bases lay between the germline ends. CDR1 SGHNT and CDR2 YENEEA come from the germline V gene. The CDR3, as DNA: TGTGCCAGCAGCTTAGGAAGGCCCCTCTACAATGAGCAGTTCTTC. Translating it yields CASSLGRPLYNEQFF. The entire variable domain, with the rest obtained from reference TRBV11-3 and TRBJ2-1, is as follows: EAGVVQSPRYKIIEKKQPVAFWCNPISGHNTLYWYLQNLGQGPELLIRYENEEAVDDSQLPKDRFSAERLKGVDSTLKIQPAELGDSAVYLCASSLGRPLYNEQFFGPGTRLTVL.

The chain carries TRBV25-1 and TRBJ1-1, with D perhaps TRBD1 (6 bases). CDR1 and CDR2 from the germline V gene are MGHDK and SYGVNS. V was clipped by 0 bases and J by 10 bases, with 15 bases between them. The CDR3 consists of 14 residues. The CDR3 loop reads CASSEYAGHKGAFF. CDR3 nucleotides: TGTGCCAGCAGTGAATATGCGGGACACAAGGGAGCTTTCTTT.

The chain carries TRBV5-4 and TRBJ2-1; D unresolved. Deletions cut 4 bases from V and 5 bases from J, with 10 bases between. CDR3 length equals 13 residues. Germline CDR1 and CDR2: SGHNT and YYREEE (reference sequence). CDR3 protein: CASSTEQHNEQFF. Here the CDR3 DNA reads TGTGCCAGCAGCACGGAGCAGCACAATGAGCAGTTCTTC.

The chain links TRBV10-3 to TRBJ2-5; D is possibly TRBD1 (6 bases). The length of the CDR3 is 12 residues. V lost 4 bases and J 4 bases, leaving 7 bases between the germline ends. The germline gives CDR1 ENHRY, CDR2 SYGVKD. Here the CDR3 DNA reads TGTGCCATCAGTGCCAGGGGAGAGACCCAGTACTTC. Translated: CAISARGETQYF.

This clone is a singleton in its sample. CDR3 DNA sequence: TGTGCCAGCAGCGGGCGGGGGACTTCAACCTACTCTGGGGCCAACGTCCTGACTTTC. This codes for CASSGRGTSTYSGANVLTF. The chain is built from TRBV5-6 and TRBJ2-6; TRBD2 agrees at 7 bases. Germline loops: CDR1 SGHDT, CDR2 YYEEEE. The CDR3 is made up of 19 amino acids. The V segment lost 4 bases and the J segment 0 bases; nucleotides outside the gene matches: 13.

This chain uses TRBV13 with TRBJ2-1; perhaps TRBD2 as D (5 bases). V lost 5 bases and J 7 bases, leaving 15 bases between the germline ends. The CDR3 sequence is 14 residues long. Germline values: CDR1 PRHDT, CDR2 FYEKMQ (reference sequence). As DNA, the CDR3 is TGTGCCAGCAGCCCCCTCCGACCGGGAAATGAGCAGTTCTTC. Translating gives CASSPLRPGNEQFF.

The chain couples TRBV11-2 to TRBJ2-5, with D possibly TRBD1 on 6 matching bases. V was cut by 6 bases and J by 2 bases, with 13 bases left in between. There are 14 residues in the CDR3. Germline values: CDR1 SGHAT, CDR2 FQNNGV. The CDR3 here is CASSIGRGQETQYF. The CDR3 DNA reads as TGTGCCAGCAGTATTGGCAGGGGACAAGAGACCCAGTACTTC.

The chain couples TRBV6-6 to TRBJ2-2, with a weak D call TRBD1 (6 bases). Trimming took 6 bases from V and 5 from J, leaving 16 bases between them. CDR3 size: 15 residues. Germline V gene lookup returns CDR1 MNHNY and CDR2 SVGAGI (reference sequence). This chain's CDR3 is CASRAPGATTGELFF. The CDR3 region has the DNA TGTGCCAGCAGAGCACCAGGGGCAACTACCGGGGAGCTGTTTTTT.

The gene calls are TRBV7-9 and TRBJ1-5, with a possible D match to TRBD1 (5 bases). Trimming cost V 3 bases and J 6 bases, with 15 bases left between them. The CDR3 totals 15 residues. Germline V gene lookup returns CDR1 SEHNR and CDR2 FQNEAQ (reference sequence). The CDR3, as DNA: TGTGCCAGCAGCTTCGAGGGGCCTTCGGCTCAGCCCCAGCATTTT. It yields the protein CASSFEGPSAQPQHF. Together with reference TRBV7-9 and TRBJ1-5, the CDR3 gives the full variable domain: DTGVSQNPRHKITKRGQNVTFRCDPISEHNRLYWYRQTLGQGPEFLTYFQNEAQLEKSRLLSDRFSAERPKGSFSTLEIQRTEQGDSAMYLCASSFEGPSAQPQHFGDGTRLSIL.

This clone was observed a handful of times. The chain has TRBV7-2 and TRBJ2-1; D gene uncertain. V shed 1 base and J shed 8 bases, with 9 bases lying between them. The CDR3 totals 13 residues. Looked up from germline, CDR1 is SGHTA and CDR2 is FQGNSA. CDR3 protein: CASSLGPLDEQFF. Here the CDR3 DNA reads TGTGCCAGCAGCTTAGGACCTTTGGATGAGCAGTTCTTC.

The V gene is TRBV25-1, the J gene TRBJ2-5; 9 nucleotides match TRBD1. The CDR3 contains 15 residues. Trimming cost V 3 bases and J 4 bases; bases outside gene matches: 6. Germline CDR1 and CDR2: MGHDK and SYGVNS. The CDR3 is CASSEGDRGVETQYF. The CDR3 region has the DNA TGTGCCAGCAGTGAGGGTGACAGGGGGGTAGAGACCCAGTACTTC.

This chain connects TRBV27 to TRBJ1-2; 9 nucleotides line up with TRBD1. V trimming: 5 bases; J trimming: 8 bases; junction bases outside the gene matches: 6. The CDR3 sequence is 13 residues long. Germline V gives CDR1 MNHEY, CDR2 SMNVEV (reference sequence). The CDR3 protein is CASSVTGGGGYTF. The CDR3 DNA follows: TGTGCCAGCAGTGTCACAGGGGGCGGGGGCTACACCTTC.

The rearrangement joins TRBV28 to TRBJ2-3, with 8 bases aligning to TRBD2. The CDR3 is made up of 14 amino acids. CDR1 is MDHEN, CDR2 SYDVKM, per germline. J was trimmed by 6 bases and V by 3 bases; bases with no gene match: 5. The CDR3 region is CASSLVGRADTQYF. CDR3 in DNA: TGTGCCAGCAGTTTGGTCGGGAGGGCGGATACGCAGTATTTT.